These 14 T cell receptor beta chains came from one sample sequenced in a study of CXCR3-negative and CXCR3-positive naive CD8 T cells. Study results and caveats: When CXCR3-positive naive cells were set against CXCR3-negative naive cells, the former had more hydrophobic TRB CDR3s.

5' RACE with UMI labels generated the TRB cDNA libraries. Each CDR3 protein gets one entry in TCRdb, which reprocessed the 5' RACE reads and gives no DNA. This sample's clone table lists about 110,000 distinct CDR3 sequences. No antigen has been assigned to these receptors. The specimen was naive CXCR3+ CD8+ T cells from blood. This sample's subset: CD45RO-CCR7+CD27+CD95- naive CD8+ T cells expressing CXCR3 (TNR3+). These receptors originate from a human donor in good health. Some clones in this sample may be carry-over from other donors' samples.

J is TRBJ1-2 and V is TRBV25-1; no DNA is available, so the TRBD1 call from TCRdb remains unchecked. This CDR3 region has 13 residues. Per the germline V gene, CDR1 is MGHDK and CDR2 is SYGVNS. This CDR3 is CASSDGQYYGYTF.

J is TRBJ2-5 and V is TRBV29-1; TCRdb designates TRBD2, a call that cannot be tested without DNA. Germline CDR1 is SQVTM and CDR2 is ANQGSEA. The CDR3 runs 13 residues. CDR3 residues: CSVELAGGETQYF.

The gene calls are TRBV7-2 and TRBJ2-3; TCRdb outputs TRBD1, but without DNA this stays unchecked. This CDR3 contains 15 residues. CDR1 SGHTA and CDR2 FQGNSA come from the germline V gene. The CDR3 protein is CASSPWAEGADTQYF.

The chain's CDR3 is CANSPGAGARHEQYF. The J gene is TRBJ2-7, the V gene TRBV7-9; TCRdb outputs TRBD1, but without DNA this stays unchecked. The germline V gene has CDR1 SEHNR and CDR2 FQNEAQ (reference sequence). This CDR3 is 15 amino acids long.

The rearrangement joins TRBV21-1 to TRBJ1-1; TCRdb returns TRBD1, unconfirmable since there is no DNA. TRBV21-1 is tagged as a pseudogene. This CDR3 region has 15 residues. The CDR3 loop is CASSKGGPLNTEAFF.

The chain couples TRBV20-1 to TRBJ2-7; the D gene TCRdb calls, TRBD1, cannot be checked with no DNA. CDR3 length: 14 amino acids. In germline, CDR1 is DFQATT, CDR2 SNEGSKA (reference sequence). CDR3 sequence: CSACDRVSSYEQYF.

The rearrangement links TRBV28 to TRBJ2-7; TCRdb's D call of TRBD1 is untestable without DNA. The CDR3 has 13 amino acids. Per the germline V gene, CDR1 is MDHEN and CDR2 is SYDVKM. The CDR3 sequence: CATRQGWSYEQYF.

The J gene is TRBJ2-7, the V gene TRBV27. There are 14 residues in the CDR3. Germline CDR1 MNHEY, CDR2 SMNVEV (reference sequence). CDR3 region: CASSLRGFPYEQYF.

The chain carries TRBV7-2 and TRBJ2-3. CDR1 is SGHTA, CDR2 FQGNSA, per germline. The CDR3 spans 12 residues. The CDR3 region is CASSFQEDTQYF.

J is TRBJ2-3 and V is TRBV6-6; the D gene TCRdb calls, TRBD2, cannot be checked with no DNA. The CDR3 spans 13 residues. The germline V gene encodes CDR1 MNHNY and CDR2 SVGAGI (reference sequence). CDR3 amino acids: CASTSGRTDTQYF.

This rearrangement joins TRBV6-1 to TRBJ2-5. The CDR3 is made up of 13 amino acids. Germline V gene data show CDR1 as MNHNS and CDR2 as SASEGT. Here the CDR3 reads CASSETLKETQYF.

The chain has TRBV3-1 and TRBJ2-5; as DNA is missing, the TRBD2 call by TCRdb cannot be tested. Germline-derived CDR1 and CDR2 are LGHDT and YNNKEL (reference sequence). The CDR3 sequence is 16 residues long. CDR3 sequence: CASSQDPTSGAETQYF.

The V and J genes are TRBV29-1 and TRBJ2-3; the TCRdb D gene call, TRBD1, has no DNA to confirm it. The CDR3 runs 13 residues. CDR1 is SQVTM and CDR2 is ANQGSEA in the germline V gene. CDR3 sequence: CSAVGTPVNRQYF.

The rearrangement uses TRBV6-5 and TRBJ2-1; TCRdb picks TRBD2, but there is no DNA to check that call. The CDR3 has 16 residues. Germline V CDR1 and CDR2: MNHEY, SVGAGI. CDR3 in amino acids: CASSYRLAGAGNEQFF.